The 21 T cell receptor beta chains below all came from one sample that was sequenced in a study of regulatory T cells in long-lasting Graves disease. The time point: persistent/refractory GD, antithyroid drugs over 5 years with positive TRAb. With RNA extracted from PBMCs as input, the TCR library was made. CDR3-region Arm-PCR and iRepertoire HTBI primers produced the TCR beta libraries. TCRdb re-called the multiplex PCR reads through MiXCR, storing one row per CDR3 protein. The repertoire holds about 430,000 distinct CDR3 sequences, about 21% seen once, with 14% in the top ten. Sequences were derived from peripheral blood mononuclear cells (PBMCs), sampled when the disease was refractory, from a patient treated with antithyroid drugs. The receptor set was obtained from a female donor with Graves disease.

Many counts were recorded for this clonotype. The CDR3 spells CSVWDSRFYGYTF. In DNA, the CDR3 is TGCAGCGTCTGGGACAGTCGATTCTATGGCTACACCTTC. The V gene is TRBV29-1, the J gene TRBJ1-2; 7 nucleotides align to TRBD1. The CDR3 extends over 13 amino acids. V gave up 6 bases and J gave up 4 bases; unmatched junction bases: 8. Germline assignment: CDR1 SQVTM and CDR2 ANQGSEA.

This clonotype was picked up many times. The chain recombines TRBV12-3 or TRBV12-4 with TRBJ1-3; no clear D. The germline V and J ends were trimmed by 3 bases and 0 bases, with 9 bases remaining between them. The length of the CDR3 is 15 residues. The CDR3 sequence: CASSFGVNSGNTIYF. The CDR3, as DNA: TGTGCCAGCAGTTTCGGGGTCAACTCTGGAAACACCATATATTTT.

Ten or more counts support this clonotype. The V gene is TRBV10-3, the J gene TRBJ1-1, with D unresolved. V lost 3 bases, J lost 1 base, and 9 bases lay in between. Germline CDR1 and CDR2: ENHRY and SYGVKD. The CDR3 consists of 14 residues. The chain's CDR3 is CAISERAENTEAFF. The CDR3 DNA is TGTGCCATCAGTGAAAGGGCGGAGAACACTGAAGCTTTCTTT.

The V and J genes are TRBV28 and TRBJ1-5; D is unresolved. Germline CDR1 and CDR2: MDHEN and SYDVKM. The CDR3 totals 15 residues. V shed 1 base and J shed 3 bases, with 10 bases lying between them. The CDR3 coding sequence is TGTGCCAGCAGTTTATCATCGGTGATCAATCAGCCCCAGCATTTT. Translated: CASSLSSVINQPQHF. Variable domain in full (rest from reference TRBV28 and TRBJ1-5): DVKVTQSSRYLVKRTGEKVFLECVQDMDHENMFWYRQDPGLGLRLIYFSYDVKMKEKGDIPEGYSVSREKKERFSLILESASTNQTSMYLCASSLSSVINQPQHFGDGTRLSIL.

In its sample, this clonotype was seen many times. The chain couples TRBV11-1 to TRBJ2-5, with TRBD1 as a possible D gene (6 bases). V dropped 5 bases and J dropped 2 bases, with 12 bases sitting between them. The CDR3 covers 14 residues. Germline CDR1 is SGHAT and CDR2 is FQDESV (reference sequence). CDR3 sequence (DNA): TGTGCCAGCAGCCTCGGGACAAGACAAGAGACCCAGTACTTC. Its protein is CASSLGTRQETQYF.

This clonotype was seen at least ten times. The CDR3 is CASSPGYEQYF. In DNA form, the CDR3 reads TGTGCCAGCAGTCCGGGCTACGAGCAGTACTTC. V is TRBV27 and J is TRBJ2-7; no firm D call. In germline, CDR1 is MNHEY, CDR2 SMNVEV (reference sequence). Trimming pared 5 bases from V and 3 bases from J, leaving 5 bases between. This CDR3 is 11 amino acids long.

Remarks on this clonotype: Germline and junction disagree at one end, which may indicate a read error. V usage is TRBV9 and J usage is TRBJ1-1, with TRBD1 as a possible D gene (5 bases). The germline CDR1 and CDR2 sequences are SGDLS and YYNGEE. CDR3 size: 14 residues. CDR3 loop: CASGVVTVNTEAFF. In nucleotides, the CDR3 is TGTGCCAGCGGCGTCGTGACAGTGAACACTGAAGCTTTCTTT.

This clonotype appeared a few times. V usage is TRBV19 and J usage is TRBJ1-4; possibly TRBD1 for D (5 bases). V lost 11 bases and J 5 bases, leaving 15 bases between the germline ends. Germline V gene sequence: CDR1 LNHDA, CDR2 SQIVND (reference sequence). CDR3 length equals 13 residues. CDR3 region: CASRRTSNEKLFF. CDR3 bases: TGTGCCTCCAGAAGGACAAGCAATGAAAAACTGTTTTTT. The full variable domain, with the rest looked up from reference TRBV19 and TRBJ1-4, is DGGITQSPKYLFRKEGQNVTLSCEQNLNHDAMYWYRQDPGQGLRLIYYSQIVNDFQKGDIAEGYSVSREKKESFPLTVTSAQKNPTAFYLCASRRTSNEKLFFGSGTQLSVL.

This chain joins TRBV7-9 and TRBJ1-5; unclear D gene. This CDR3 comprises 12 residues. The V end was cut by 5 bases, the J end by 5 bases, with 7 bases between. Germline values: CDR1 SEHNR, CDR2 FQNEAQ (reference sequence). The CDR3 DNA sequence: TGTGCCAGCAGCGGCTGGGATCAGCCCCAGCATTTT. As protein: CASSGWDQPQHF.

The rearrangement uses TRBV20-1 and TRBJ2-7; D unclear. CDR1 and CDR2 (germline): DFQATT, SNEGSKA (reference sequence). The CDR3 runs to 13 residues. V was cut by 1 base and J by 0 bases, with 7 bases left in between. The CDR3, as DNA: TGCAGTGCTAGAGCCGACATCTCCTACGAGCAGTACTTC. Protein product: CSARADISYEQYF.

This chain links TRBV7-9 with TRBJ2-1; a weak D match, TRBD1 (5 bases). Trimming took 1 base from V and 6 from J, leaving 16 bases between them. Germline V gene sequence: CDR1 SEHNR, CDR2 FQNEAQ (reference sequence). The CDR3 contains 16 residues. The CDR3 loop reads CASSLVAPPQGNEQFF. CDR3 nucleotide sequence: TGTGCCAGCAGCTTAGTCGCCCCTCCCCAGGGCAATGAGCAGTTCTTC.

This clonotype has ten or more counts. This rearrangement joins TRBV27 to TRBJ1-4, with D possibly TRBD1 on 5 matching bases. In germline, CDR1 is MNHEY, CDR2 SMNVEV (reference sequence). The CDR3 length is 15 residues. The V end was cut by 0 bases, the J end by 7 bases, with 12 bases between. CDR3 DNA: TGTGCCAGCAGTTTATCGTCAGGGAGGGGTGAAAAACTGTTTTTT. Protein: CASSLSSGRGEKLFF.

Note on this clonotype: A read error is possible here, since a much larger clone lies one base away. The chain has TRBV11-3 and TRBJ2-7, with TRBD1 as a possible D gene (6 bases). V lost 5 bases and J lost 7, with 18 bases in between. This CDR3 has 14 residues. Germline V CDR1 and CDR2: SGHNT, YENEEA. This CDR3 is CASSEQGRAAEQYF. CDR3 nucleotides: TGTGCCAGCAGCGAACAGGGTAGAGCGGCTGAGCAGTACTTC.

The sample holds many counts of this clonotype. In nucleotides, the CDR3 is TGTGCCAGCGAATCTTTGATTGGCAGGGGGGGGGACACCGGGGAGCTGTTTTTT. Protein: CASESLIGRGGDTGELFF. V is TRBV28 and J is TRBJ2-2; D is tentatively TRBD1 or TRBD2 (7 bases each). The germline V gene has CDR1 MDHEN and CDR2 SYDVKM. The CDR3 sequence is 18 residues long. V was pared by 8 bases and J by 3 bases, with 25 bases between.

The rearrangement joins TRBV20-1 to TRBJ2-1; 16 nucleotides align to TRBD2. From germline, CDR1 is DFQATT and CDR2 SNEGSKA (reference sequence). CDR3 length: 15 residues. Germline trimming cut 5 bases from V and 8 bases from J; bases unmatched to any gene: 6. CDR3 protein: CSAGGLAGGPDEQFF. CDR3 DNA: TGCAGTGCTGGGGGACTAGCGGGAGGGCCCGATGAGCAGTTCTTC.

This clonotype has at least ten counts. The chain uses TRBV28 and TRBJ2-7, with D hard to call. Germline-derived CDR1 and CDR2 are MDHEN and SYDVKM. The CDR3 sequence is 15 residues long. Between the trimmed V and J ends, which lost 2 bases and 5 bases, there was a span of 16 bases. CDR3 sequence (DNA): TGTGCCAGCAGTTTAGAGGCTAGTATTTACCACGAGCAGTACTTC. It translates to CASSLEASIYHEQYF.

This clonotype was seen many times. V and J are TRBV12-3 or TRBV12-4 and TRBJ1-5, with D possibly matching TRBD1 (6 bases). The length of the CDR3 is 14 residues. V lost 3 bases to trimming and J lost 0 bases, with 6 bases between them. The CDR3 DNA is TGTGCCAGCAGTTTGGGACATAGCAATCAGCCCCAGCATTTT. It specifies CASSLGHSNQPQHF.

This clonotype was observed a few times. The chain employs TRBV27 and TRBJ2-5, with D perhaps assigned TRBD1 or TRBD2 (5 bases each). Trimming stripped 6 bases from V and 5 bases from J, with 25 bases between. Germline V gives CDR1 MNHEY, CDR2 SMNVEV (reference sequence). The CDR3 is 17 amino acids. CDR3 in DNA: TGTGCCAGCAGGGGACCCCCGGGCCAGACCCCTGGGGAGACCCAGTACTTC. Protein product: CASRGPPGQTPGETQYF.

The sample holds many counts of this clonotype. The rearrangement joins TRBV2 to TRBJ2-7; 7 bases map to TRBD1. Germline V gives CDR1 SNHLY, CDR2 FYNNEI. The CDR3 covers 13 residues. V was pared by 5 bases and J by 2 bases, with 3 bases of the junction left unmatched. CDR3 sequence: CASSWDRAYEQYF. CDR3 sequence (DNA): TGTGCCAGCAGTTGGGACAGAGCCTACGAGCAGTACTTC.

This clonotype was picked up many times. CDR3 region: CASSHGSITNEKLFF. The DNA of the CDR3 is TGTGCCAGCAGCCATGGCTCCATAACTAATGAAAAACTGTTTTTT. The rearrangement joins TRBV3-1 to TRBJ1-4; no reliable D call. V shed 3 bases and J shed 1 base, with 9 bases lying between them. Germline lookup yields CDR1 LGHDT and CDR2 YNNKEL (reference sequence). The CDR3 has 15 residues.

The chain employs TRBV5-1 and TRBJ2-2, with 9 bases identical to TRBD2. This CDR3 has 15 residues. V lost 1 base, J lost 6 bases, and 4 bases stayed unmatched. The germline gives CDR1 SGHRS, CDR2 YFSETQ. In DNA form, the CDR3 reads TGCGCCAGCAGCTTGACTAGCGGGTGGTCCGGGGAGCTGTTTTTT. Amino acid sequence: CASSLTSGWSGELFF. Drawing the rest from reference TRBV5-1 and TRBJ2-2, the complete variable domain is KAGVTQTPRYLIKTRGQQVTLSCSPISGHRSVSWYQQTPGQGLQFLFEYFSETQRNKGNFPGRFSGRQFSNSRSEMNVSTLELGDSALYLCASSLTSGWSGELFFGEGSRLTVL.